The source of this TCR beta chain is a study of identical twins. Healthy Caucasians supplied all donations. TCRdb itself ran the 5' RACE reads through MiXCR, one entry per CDR3 protein. Found here are 310,000 or so distinct CDR3 sequences, about 8.3% of them singletons; the top ten hold roughly 2.1%. This clonotype was seen ten or more times. Germline CDR1 reads SGHRS; CDR2 reads YFSETQ. Trimming at V came to 4 bases and at J to 1 base, leaving 12 bases not matched to a gene. The CDR3 has 17 amino acids. These sequences were also reported in another study, on yellow fever vaccine responses in identical twins.

The rearrangement links TRBV5-1 to TRBJ1-1, with 8 positions matching TRBD1. Sequencing was performed on memory (CD45RO+) T cells sorted from blood. This TCR was recovered from a young woman in good health. The CDR3 sequence is CASSVNRQGLGNTEAFF. In DNA, the CDR3 is TGCGCCAGCAGCGTAAACCGACAGGGGTTGGGGAACACTGAAGCTTTCTTT.